This is a list of T cell receptor beta chains from one sample in a study of immune evolution from preneoplasia to lung adenocarcinoma. Some clones are missing from TCRdb's copy, which holds only in-frame ones; the method was immunoSEQ multiplex PCR. The sample lists around 8,000 clones; roughly 80% were seen once. The sequenced sample was FFPE minimally invasive lung adenocarcinoma tissue. The receptor set was obtained from an older donor with lung adenocarcinoma. Both conserved end residues are part of each CDR3. The D gene is left open where the match is weak. Rows may omit the clone size; those that give it use once, few, many or a size class.

abundance,j_gene,len,d_gene,v_gene,CDR3aa,CDR3nt
.,TRBJ2-7,13,.,TRBV6-5,CASSSRDSYEQYF,TGTGCCAGCAGTTCTCGCGACAGCTACGAGCAGTACTTC
.,TRBJ1-5,13,.,TRBV10-3,CAISQDGNQPQHF,TGTGCCATCAGTCAGGATGGCAATCAGCCCCAGCATTTT
.,TRBJ2-7,17,TRBD2,TRBV5-6,CASSVSGGTLFSYEQYF,TGTGCCAGCAGCGTCAGCGGGGGAACCCTTTTCTCCTACGAGCAGTACTTC
.,TRBJ1-5,14,.,TRBV19,CASREGGYNQPQHF,TGTGCCAGTAGGGAAGGAGGGTACAATCAGCCCCAGCATTTT
.,TRBJ2-1,14,.,TRBV9,CASSPRGGLGEQFF,TGTGCCAGCAGCCCCCGTGGAGGTTTGGGTGAGCAGTTCTTC
.,TRBJ2-7,11,.,TRBV27,CASSTIGEQYF,TGTGCCAGCAGTACCATCGGCGAGCAGTACTTC
.,TRBJ2-7,14,.,TRBV5-1,CASSLLSHSYEQYF,TGCGCCAGCAGCTTGCTCTCCCACTCCTACGAGCAGTACTTC
.,TRBJ1-1,16,TRBD1,TRBV5-1,CASSRQGGITNTEAFF,TGCGCCAGCAGCCGACAGGGGGGGATAACGAACACTGAAGCTTTCTTT
.,TRBJ1-1,15,.,TRBV2,CASSVRPGLRPEAFF,TGTGCCAGCAGCGTTAGGCCGGGACTCAGACCTGAAGCTTTCTTT
.,TRBJ2-1,11,.,TRBV20-1,CRYDRYNEQFF,TGCAGGTACGACAGGTACAATGAGCAGTTCTTC
.,TRBJ2-3,14,.,TRBV6-5,CASGLSTSTDTQYF,TGTGCCAGCGGACTTTCCACTAGCACAGATACGCAGTATTTT
.,TRBJ2-1,14,.,TRBV6-1,CASFYSVVNNEQFF,TGTGCCAGCTTTTATTCGGTGGTCAACAATGAGCAGTTCTTC
.,TRBJ2-3,17,TRBD2,TRBV7-9,CASRLWTSGAGTDTQYF,TGTGCCAGCAGACTCTGGACTAGCGGGGCGGGCACAGATACGCAGTATTTT
.,TRBJ1-1,11,.,TRBV20-1,CSARDTPEAFF,TGCAGTGCTAGAGATACACCTGAAGCTTTCTTT
.,TRBJ2-1,13,.,TRBV19,CASSLDWFGEQFF,TGTGCCAGTAGTCTCGACTGGTTCGGTGAGCAGTTCTTC
few,TRBJ2-7,12,.,TRBV5-4,CASSPDSHEQYF,TGTGCCAGCAGCCCTGACAGTCACGAGCAGTACTTC
.,TRBJ2-5,13,.,TRBV5-1,CASSYGGQETQYF,TGCGCCAGCAGCTATGGGGGTCAAGAGACCCAGTACTTC
.,TRBJ2-7,13,TRBD1,TRBV5-4,CASSRTGPGEQYF,TGTGCCAGCTCTCGGACAGGGCCTGGCGAGCAGTACTTC
.,TRBJ2-7,15,TRBD2,TRBV28,CASTESGRGSYEQYF,TGTGCCAGCACCGAAAGCGGGAGGGGCTCCTACGAGCAGTACTTC
.,TRBJ1-5,14,TRBD1,TRBV19,CASKKTGGTQPQHF,TGTGCCAGTAAGAAGACAGGGGGCACTCAGCCCCAGCATTTT
.,TRBJ2-1,18,TRBD2,TRBV11-1,CASSLGLAGQGGYNEQFF,TGTGCCAGCAGCTTAGGTCTAGCGGGACAAGGGGGCTACAATGAGCAGTTCTTC
.,TRBJ2-1,15,.,TRBV9,CASSATGTSNNEQFF,TGTGCCAGCAGCGCCACCGGGACTTCAAACAATGAGCAGTTCTTC
.,TRBJ2-7,14,TRBD1,TRBV18,CASSPPDRASEQYF,TGTGCCAGCTCACCACCGGACAGGGCTTCCGAGCAGTACTTC
medium-sized,TRBJ2-7,14,.,TRBV7-9,CASSSPESDYEQYF,TGTGCCAGCAGCTCCCCCGAGTCGGACTACGAGCAGTACTTC
.,TRBJ2-5,16,TRBD2,TRBV2,CASSGSSGRRAGTQYF,TGTGCCAGCAGTGGAAGTAGCGGGAGAAGGGCAGGAACCCAGTACTTC
.,TRBJ2-7,16,.,TRBV28,CASSSPGTALSYEQYF,TGTGCCAGCAGTTCCCCTGGGACGGCGCTCTCCTACGAGCAGTACTTC
.,TRBJ1-4,10,.,TRBV2,CASSLSQLFF,TGTGCCAGCAGCCTGAGCCAACTGTTTTTT
.,TRBJ1-3,16,.,TRBV18,CASSPRGSRTGNTIYF,TGTGCCAGCTCACCACGTGGCAGCCGGACTGGAAACACCATATATTTT
.,TRBJ2-7,15,.,TRBV11-2,CASSLEVGRSYEQYF,TGTGCCAGCAGCTTAGAGGTGGGCCGCTCCTACGAGCAGTACTTC
.,TRBJ2-1,14,.,TRBV18,CASSPGLWDNEQFF,TGTGCCAGCTCACCTGGTCTTTGGGACAATGAGCAGTTCTTC
.,TRBJ2-7,15,.,TRBV6-6,CASSAPGYSSYEQYF,TGTGCCAGCAGTGCCCCGGGATATAGCTCCTACGAGCAGTACTTC
.,TRBJ1-3,14,.,TRBV7-9,CASSFGQSGNTIYF,TGTGCCAGCAGCTTCGGACAGTCTGGAAACACCATATATTTT
once,TRBJ2-7,15,.,TRBV6-4,CASSATGSGQVEQYF,TGTGCCAGCAGTGCCACGGGATCCGGGCAGGTCGAGCAGTACTTC